This record covers a single TCR beta chain. Its specificity is not known. The CDR3 consists of 15 residues. The germline V and J ends were trimmed by 1 base and 6 bases, with 13 bases remaining between them. Germline CDR1 and CDR2: MGHRA and YSYEKL. The sample comes from a study of shared clonotypes between healthy human individuals. Study-wide points: Of the naive CD4 clonotypes, about 5% were shared across four donors.

Naive CD8 cells lacked CD45RO and underwent positive selection for CCR7, leaving out terminally differentiated effector memory CD45RA+ cells. The donors, healthy adults who were HIV-negative, had experienced no recent acute infections or vaccinations. Assay used: immunoSEQ multiplex PCR; TCRdb lists only in-frame clones, some missing. The sample has about 2,100,000 clones, 85% to 95% seen once. Material: naive CD8+ T cells from PBMCs. The V and J genes are TRBV4-1 and TRBJ2-1; D perhaps matches TRBD2 (5 bases). This receptor was taken from a man younger than 30 in good health. Some clones in this sample may be carry-over from other donors' samples. The CDR3 DNA is TGCGCCAGCAGCCAAGTGTGGTCGGCGGGCAATGAGCAGTTCTTC. This translates into CASSQVWSAGNEQFF.